One and the same sample provided the 16 T cell receptor beta chains below, sequenced in a study of blood T cell repertoires in COVID-19. Data came from immunoSEQ multiplex PCR; TCRdb stores just in-frame clones and leaves some out. This table holds some 150,000 clones, 80% to 85% found once. Sequencing input: peripheral blood. Source of these receptors: a human donor with acute or convalescent COVID-19. The donor label of this sample is uncertain.

The V gene is TRBV30, the J gene TRBJ1-2, with 10 bases identical to TRBD1. The CDR3 loop spans 16 amino acids. From germline, CDR1 is GTSNPN and CDR2 SVGIG (reference sequence). With 1 base clipped from V and 1 base from J, the junction kept 6 bases outside the gene matches. The CDR3 reads CAWSGQGAGNNYGYTF. The DNA of the CDR3 is TGTGCCTGGAGTGGACAGGGGGCGGGGAATAACTATGGCTACACCTTC. Complete variable domain (other parts from reference TRBV30 and TRBJ1-2): SQTIHQWPATLVQPVGSPLSLECTVEGTSNPNLYWYRQAAGRGLQLLFYSVGIGQISSEVPQNLSASRPQDRQFILSSKKLLLSDSGFYLCAWSGQGAGNNYGYTFGSGTRLTVV.

The chain couples TRBV11-2 to TRBJ2-7; TRBD1 matches 7 bases. The CDR3 contains 17 residues. The ends lost 3 bases at V and 0 bases at J; junction bases unmatched: 11. CDR1 SGHAT and CDR2 FQNNGV come from the germline V gene. The CDR3 sequence is CASSFRQGTVSSYEQYF. CDR3 DNA sequence: TGTGCCAGCAGCTTCAGGCAGGGGACAGTCTCCTCCTACGAGCAGTACTTC.

CDR3 coding DNA: TGTGCCACCAGCAGAGATGGCTTTGGCGGCGACCAAGAGACCCAGTACTTC. Translated, it gives CATSRDGFGGDQETQYF. This chain joins TRBV15 and TRBJ2-5; D gene uncertain. This CDR3 has 17 amino acids. V dropped 0 bases and J dropped 0 bases, with 14 bases sitting between them. The germline V gene has CDR1 LNHNV and CDR2 YYDKDF (reference sequence).

The chain combines TRBV28 with TRBJ1-1; 7 nucleotides line up with TRBD1. Germline V gene sequence: CDR1 MDHEN, CDR2 SYDVKM. The CDR3 is 15 amino acids. Losses at the gene ends were 4 bases for V and 1 base for J; bases not matched to a gene: 6. The CDR3 sequence is CASSYHGQENTEAFF. CDR3 nucleotides: TGTGCCAGCAGTTACCATGGACAGGAGAACACTGAAGCTTTCTTT. Full variable domain (rest looked up from reference TRBV28 and TRBJ1-1): DVKVTQSSRYLVKRTGEKVFLECVQDMDHENMFWYRQDPGLGLRLIYFSYDVKMKEKGDIPEGYSVSREKKERFSLILESASTNQTSMYLCASSYHGQENTEAFFGQGTRLTVV.

The chain is built from TRBV6-6 and TRBJ2-5; possibly TRBD2 for D (6 bases). CDR1 is MNHNY, CDR2 SVGAGI, per germline (reference sequence). The CDR3 sequence is 12 residues long. V lost 2 bases, J lost 7 bases, and 8 bases lay in between. The CDR3 DNA reads TGTGCCAGCAGTTACCCCGGGGGGACCCAGTACTTC. Its protein product is CASSYPGGTQYF.

This clone was detected once. The chain employs TRBV7-9 and TRBJ2-1; 7 bases line up with TRBD1. Germline CDR1 reads SEHNR; CDR2 reads FQNEAQ (reference sequence). The ends lost 3 bases at V and 0 bases at J; junction bases unmatched: 14. This CDR3 has 19 residues. CDR3: CASSLVWADRVSSYNEQFF. In DNA form, the CDR3 reads TGTGCCAGCAGCTTGGTTTGGGCCGACAGGGTAAGCTCCTACAATGAGCAGTTCTTC.

This chain links TRBV3-1 (or the pseudogene TRBV3-2) with TRBJ1-2; D is unclear. The CDR3 is 11 residues long. Germline loops: CDR1 LGHDT, CDR2 YNNKEL (reference sequence). V was trimmed by 1 base and J by 8 bases, leaving 5 bases between them. The CDR3 region is CASSQAGGYTF. The DNA of the CDR3 is TGTGCCAGCAGCCAAGCGGGGGGCTACACCTTC.

The chain joins TRBV19 to TRBJ1-2; D may be TRBD1 (5 bases). Germline CDR1 and CDR2: LNHDA and SQIVND (reference sequence). Trimming left V 4 bases short and J 2 bases short, with 11 bases between. The CDR3 extends over 14 amino acids. The DNA of the CDR3 is TGTGCCAGTAGTAGCAGGGTAGGCAACTATGGCTACACCTTC. Translated, it gives CASSSRVGNYGYTF. Full variable domain (rest looked up from reference TRBV19 and TRBJ1-2): DGGITQSPKYLFRKEGQNVTLSCEQNLNHDAMYWYRQDPGQGLRLIYYSQIVNDFQKGDIAEGYSVSREKKESFPLTVTSAQKNPTAFYLCASSSRVGNYGYTFGSGTRLTVV.

In its sample, this clone was seen once. The V call is TRBV7-9, the J call TRBJ1-5; D is ambiguous. This CDR3 has 12 residues. V was clipped by 5 bases and J by 10 bases, with 12 bases between them. Germline V gene data show CDR1 as SEHNR and CDR2 as FQNEAQ (reference sequence). CDR3 region: CASSPVSGPQHF. In nucleotides, the CDR3 is TGTGCCAGCAGCCCCGTTAGCGGTCCCCAGCATTTT.

This sequence joins TRBV5-1 and TRBJ2-3, with TRBD2 identical over 11 bases. Germline trimming cut 1 base from V and 1 base from J; bases unmatched to any gene: 8. Germline V gene sequence: CDR1 SGHRS, CDR2 YFSETQ. The CDR3 consists of 18 residues. CDR3 in DNA: TGCGCCAGCAGCTTGTGGCCTAGCGGGGGGCTCCGCACAGATACGCAGTATTTT. Its protein product is CASSLWPSGGLRTDTQYF.

CDR3 DNA sequence: TGCGCCAGCAGCCAAGATGTAGACTCCTACGAGCAGTACTTC. This encodes CASSQDVDSYEQYF. V and J are TRBV4-1 and TRBJ2-7; unclear D gene. Germline-derived CDR1 and CDR2 are MGHRA and YSYEKL. The germline V and J ends were trimmed by 0 bases and 0 bases, with 6 bases remaining between them. CDR3 length: 14 residues.

The chain links TRBV15 to TRBJ1-4; D not resolved. The V end was cut by 8 bases, the J end by 8 bases, with 15 bases between. Germline assignment: CDR1 LNHNV and CDR2 YYDKDF (reference sequence). CDR3 length: 13 amino acids. The CDR3 loop is CATARGKGEKLFF. The CDR3 region has the DNA TGTGCCACCGCTCGAGGGAAAGGCGAAAAACTGTTTTTT. The whole variable domain, remainder taken from reference TRBV15 and TRBJ1-4, is DAMVIQNPRYQVTQFGKPVTLSCSQTLNHNVMYWYQQKSSQAPKLLFHYYDKDFNNEADTPDNFQSRRPNTSFCFLDIRSPGLGDTAMYLCATARGKGEKLFFGSGTQLSVL.

This chain joins TRBV10-3 and TRBJ1-1; the D is unclear. There are 15 residues in the CDR3. Germline V gene sequence: CDR1 ENHRY, CDR2 SYGVKD. Trimming took 0 bases from V and 1 from J, leaving 9 bases between them. The CDR3 nucleotides read TGTGCCATCAGTGAGTCAGAGGGTTGGAACACTGAAGCTTTCTTT. It is translated as CAISESEGWNTEAFF.

The V call is TRBV11-2, the J call TRBJ2-5, with TRBD2 matching over 14 bases. The CDR3 runs to 17 residues. Germline values: CDR1 SGHAT, CDR2 FQNNGV. The V and J ends lost 4 bases and 5 bases, in that order; junction bases with no gene match: 9. The CDR3 DNA is TGTGCCAGCAGCTCCCGACTAGCGGGAGGGCCGGGGGAGACCCAGTACTTC. Amino acid sequence: CASSSRLAGGPGETQYF.

The chain has TRBV5-1 and TRBJ2-2; 9 bases align to TRBD2. CDR3 length: 15 amino acids. Germline V gene lookup returns CDR1 SGHRS and CDR2 YFSETQ. The ends lost 4 bases at V and 3 bases at J; junction bases unmatched: 4. Written as DNA, the CDR3 is TGCGCCAGCAGCGCCGGGACTAGCCACACCGGGGAGCTGTTTTTT. Translation gives CASSAGTSHTGELFF.

The chain recombines TRBV19 with TRBJ1-4, with TRBD1 as a possible D gene (5 bases). Trimming took 6 bases from V and 3 from J, leaving 17 bases between them. CDR3 size: 16 residues. Per the germline V gene, CDR1 is LNHDA and CDR2 is SQIVND (reference sequence). The CDR3 nucleotides are TGTGCCAGTAGGAAGACAGAAGGAAGAGCTAATGAAAAACTGTTTTTT. Residues: CASRKTEGRANEKLFF.